Listed below are T cell receptor beta chains from one sample, sequenced in a study of patients and donors after allogeneic stem cell transplantation. TCRdb processed the RT-PCR reads anew with MiXCR; each CDR3 protein has one entry. The data contain about 160,000 distinct CDR3 sequences, about 24% of them seen just once; the ten biggest clones take up 26%. Sequenced input: blood, either unsorted or a sorted T cell fraction (not recorded which). The receptors stem from a human donor who was either an allogeneic HSCT recipient or a stem cell or donor lymphocyte infusion donor (not recorded which). It is not recorded whose cells these are; they may come from a transplant donor. Both conserved end residues are part of each CDR3. A D gene is named only where the DNA matches it firmly. Expanded clones get a size class; other rows say once, few or many, or leave the size out.

j_call: TRBJ1-1; v_call: TRBV5-1; d_call: NA; clone_size: NA; cdr3_aa: CASSFGTETEAFF; cdr3_nt: TGCGCCAGCAGCTTTGGGACGGAAACTGAAGCTTTCTTT
j_call: TRBJ2-7; v_call: TRBV20-1; d_call: TRBD2; clone_size: NA; cdr3_aa: CSLAGDSYEQYF; cdr3_nt: TGCAGTCTGGCGGGGGACTCCTACGAGCAGTACTTC
j_call: TRBJ1-4; v_call: TRBV27; d_call: NA; clone_size: many; cdr3_aa: CASSSYTVAEKLFF; cdr3_nt: TGTGCCAGCAGTTCGTACACCGTTGCGGAAAAACTGTTTTTT
j_call: TRBJ1-6; v_call: TRBV12-3/TRBV12-4; d_call: NA; clone_size: NA; cdr3_aa: CASSLAPERPLHF; cdr3_nt: TGTGCCAGCAGTTTAGCGCCAGAGAGGCCCCTCCACTTT
j_call: TRBJ1-5; v_call: TRBV6-2/TRBV6-3; d_call: TRBD1; clone_size: few; cdr3_aa: CASSYSARDRHQPQHF; cdr3_nt: TGTGCCAGCAGTTATTCGGCGCGGGACAGACATCAGCCCCAGCATTTT
j_call: TRBJ2-3; v_call: TRBV20-1; d_call: NA; clone_size: NA; cdr3_aa: CSARQASADTQYF; cdr3_nt: TGCAGTGCTAGACAGGCTAGTGCAGATACGCAGTATTTT
j_call: TRBJ1-1; v_call: TRBV12-3/TRBV12-4; d_call: NA; clone_size: many; cdr3_aa: CASRVFTEAFF; cdr3_nt: TGTGCCAGCAGGGTTTTCACTGAAGCTTTCTTT
j_call: TRBJ2-1; v_call: TRBV5-6; d_call: NA; clone_size: few; cdr3_aa: CASSLVVTEQFF; cdr3_nt: TGTGCCAGCAGCTTGGTAGTTACTGAGCAGTTCTTC
j_call: TRBJ2-1; v_call: TRBV20-1; d_call: NA; clone_size: NA; cdr3_aa: CSARDRRETSNEQFF; cdr3_nt: TGCAGTGCTAGAGATAGACGGGAGACGTCCAATGAGCAGTTCTTC
j_call: TRBJ2-1; v_call: TRBV12-3/TRBV12-4; d_call: NA; clone_size: few; cdr3_aa: CASISTNFPYNEQFF; cdr3_nt: TGTGCCAGCATCTCGACAAATTTCCCTTACAATGAGCAGTTCTTC
j_call: TRBJ1-2; v_call: TRBV25-1; d_call: NA; clone_size: many; cdr3_aa: CASSVGPGLYGYTF; cdr3_nt: TGTGCCAGCAGTGTGGGACCGGGACTGTATGGCTACACCTTC
j_call: TRBJ1-6; v_call: TRBV25-1; d_call: NA; clone_size: few; cdr3_aa: CASSVPENNSPLHF; cdr3_nt: TGTGCCAGCAGTGTGCCAGAAAATAATTCACCCCTCCACTTT
j_call: TRBJ1-2; v_call: TRBV20-1; d_call: NA; clone_size: many; cdr3_aa: CSATVGGGYGYTF; cdr3_nt: TGCAGTGCTACTGTCGGGGGCGGCTATGGCTACACCTTC
j_call: TRBJ2-7; v_call: TRBV20-1; d_call: TRBD1; clone_size: few; cdr3_aa: CSARDSDYEQYF; cdr3_nt: TGCAGTGCCCGGGACAGCGACTACGAGCAGTACTTC
j_call: TRBJ2-5; v_call: TRBV19; d_call: NA; clone_size: NA; cdr3_aa: CASNQDWRFQETQYF; cdr3_nt: TGTGCCAGTAACCAAGATTGGCGGTTTCAAGAGACCCAGTACTTC
j_call: TRBJ2-3; v_call: TRBV28; d_call: TRBD2; clone_size: NA; cdr3_aa: CASREGLDTQYF; cdr3_nt: TGTGCCAGCCGGGAGGGGTTAGATACGCAGTATTTT
j_call: TRBJ1-2; v_call: TRBV28; d_call: TRBD1; clone_size: many; cdr3_aa: CASGKGQDRHTF; cdr3_nt: TGTGCCAGCGGAAAAGGTCAGGACAGGCACACCTTC
j_call: TRBJ1-2; v_call: TRBV12-3/TRBV12-4; d_call: NA; clone_size: NA; cdr3_aa: CASSFQYREDYGYTF; cdr3_nt: TGTGCCAGCAGTTTCCAGTACAGGGAGGACTATGGCTACACCTTC
j_call: TRBJ1-2; v_call: TRBV5-1; d_call: TRBD1; clone_size: many; cdr3_aa: CASSIGTGGGYTF; cdr3_nt: TGCGCCAGCAGCATCGGGACAGGGGGTGGCTACACCTTC
j_call: TRBJ1-2; v_call: TRBV20-1; d_call: NA; clone_size: few; cdr3_aa: CSARDNGRRRNYGYTF; cdr3_nt: TGCAGTGCTAGAGATAATGGTCGTCGCAGAAACTATGGCTACACCTTC
j_call: TRBJ2-1; v_call: TRBV12-3/TRBV12-4; d_call: TRBD2; clone_size: NA; cdr3_aa: CASSFTPGLAYNEQFF; cdr3_nt: TGTGCCAGCAGTTTTACGCCGGGACTAGCATACAATGAGCAGTTCTTC
j_call: TRBJ1-4; v_call: TRBV6-5; d_call: TRBD1; clone_size: NA; cdr3_aa: CASSSGTGDNEKLFF; cdr3_nt: TGTGCCAGCAGTTCCGGGACAGGGGATAATGAAAAACTGTTTTTT
j_call: TRBJ2-1; v_call: TRBV5-8; d_call: NA; clone_size: few; cdr3_aa: CASGMTHTDNEQFF; cdr3_nt: TGTGCCAGCGGAATGACCCATACGGACAATGAGCAGTTCTTC
j_call: TRBJ1-2; v_call: TRBV10-3; d_call: NA; clone_size: NA; cdr3_aa: CAISDRGGYTF; cdr3_nt: TGTGCCATCAGTGATCGGGGCGGCTACACCTTC
j_call: TRBJ1-2; v_call: TRBV7-9; d_call: NA; clone_size: few; cdr3_aa: CASKALYGYTF; cdr3_nt: TGTGCCAGCAAAGCGCTCTATGGCTACACCTTC